This note documents a single TCR beta chain sequence. Its target antigen remains unknown. One base away there is no much larger clone; base qualities are not given. This record comes from a study of cytomegalovirus exposure and HLA in healthy donors listed by TCRdb under 2017. Context from the whole study: An earlier analysis of more than 550 of the donors reported 276 Gb of sequence data and 95 million to 140 million unique TCR beta sequences obtained from approximately 180 million T cells. About 320 gigabases of sequencing data and 78 million or so unique TCR sequences were included in an early release covering several hundred HLA-typed donors. Among the approximately 430 genotyped donors, approximately 77% belonged to the genetic ancestry cluster associated with self-reported Caucasian donors. The study was designed to test whether signatures of past pathogen exposure could be identified by cataloging public T cell receptors. The study used immunosequencing to profile the T cell repertoires of approximately 640 subjects and linked those repertoires to cytomegalovirus serostatus. Along with the roughly 670-subject first cohort, a separate validation cohort of over a hundred different subjects was used. To predict cytomegalovirus infection status, the study combined high-throughput TCR immunosequencing, statistical association of individual TCRs with disease status, and machine learning. In a later analysis, previously published TCR beta repertoires from more than 500 donors were re-analyzed and high-resolution HLA genotyping was added so that TCR occurrence patterns could be studied. The later analysis used no new phenotypic data to find candidate immune exposures, relying instead on TCR beta sequences and their occurrence across donors. To decide whether each TCR beta V gene segment behaved as functional or pseudogenic, an earlier analysis of over 500 of the donors relied on high-throughput TCR beta sequencing. Donor age, sex, ethnicity and CMV serostatus were collected together with the repertoire data. Genome-wide SNP genotypes for about 65% of the roughly 700 donors were used in a later genetic analysis, which treated that subset as a discovery cohort. Every discovery cohort repertoire had been produced on one sequencing platform. Both class I and class II loci were covered by HLA typing, at four-digit resolution. The number of donors typed differed by locus, with about 629-630 for A, B, C, DRB1 and DQB1, 522 for DQA1, 600 to 610 for DPA1, and approximately 470 for DPB1. Four or five DR-DQ haplotypes were handled as single units for association and clustering because linkage in the cohort was strong. Across 300 to 400 genotyped donors of the cohort, an average of about 240,000 unique TCR beta nucleotide sequences per donor were sequenced, and around 19% of those sequences were non-productive. What the study reported, not specific to this receptor: When HLA alleles, especially DR and DQ, strongly co-occurred, TCR associations were difficult to assign to individual alleles. Because counts were too low, seventeen rarely observed V segments, including chromosome 9 orphons, were excluded from the earlier analysis of around 590 of the donors. Most TCR sequences were seen in very few donors, while some public TCRs were found in many individuals. Some IMGT-functional V segments, including TRBV6-2 and TRBV6-3, could not be told apart with the 87-base-pair reads, so those segments were excluded. HLA typing was unavailable for some donors at each locus, so association tests used only the typed subset. Roughly uniform sequencing depth across donors was assumed in presence/absence analyses, although this assumption may not hold. According to a later analysis, parvovirus B19, influenza, CMV and Epstein-Barr virus appeared linked to several top co-occurrence clusters. Most CMV-associated TCR beta chains appeared to be HLA-restricted in a later analysis, and the HLA associations seemed to be driven largely by CMV exposure. In vitro tests confirmed that three of the cytomegalovirus-associated TCR beta chains recognize cytomegalovirus antigens. A later analysis found that HLA-associated TCR beta chains were more clonally expanded and had lower generation probabilities than equally common non-associated chains. Specific HLA alleles were associated with 15,000 to 20,000 TCR beta sequences at a false discovery rate of 0.05 in a later analysis. According to the authors, the approach could potentially be generalized to other disease states and immunological phenotypes. Linkage disequilibrium might explain the correlated functional status among segregating V segments, but an unknown experimental factor could not be ruled out. In a later genetic analysis, a missense DCLRE1C variant was associated with V-gene and J-gene trimming of TCR beta chains, and the association was replicated in an independent cohort. A later analysis found that TCR association rates varied across HLA loci, with DRB1 alleles showing the most associated TCRs and HLA-C alleles the fewest. The classifier was reported to diagnose cytomegalovirus status with high specificity and sensitivity in both the original and validation cohorts. In an earlier analysis of around 500 of the donors, most TCR beta V segments appeared in productive rearrangements about 90% or about 30% of the time, broadly matching IMGT annotations. In this cohort, only TCR beta chains were sequenced, and detectable features were limited by the absence of alpha or paired-chain data. A further reported finding was that TCR beta sequences accurately predicted the HLA-A and HLA-B alleles for most subjects in the first cohort. A later genetic analysis reported fewer N-insertions in productive TCRs among donors in an Asian-associated ancestry cluster than the roughly 640-donor mean. A group of highly shared sequence variants was considered likely to be a technical artifact of the sequencing pipeline. The study listed approximately 150 TCR beta chains as associated with cytomegalovirus. The only immune exposure information available for the cohort was CMV serostatus.

The cohort was made up of 500 to 850 healthy bone marrow donors. At the time of sampling, every cohort member was nominally healthy, though immune exposures that went unrecorded were likely present. The donor was CMV seronegative and was included in the group of over 300 seronegative cohort members. A peripheral blood sample was collected from each donor, and TCR beta sequencing was performed on peripheral blood mononuclear cells. The Qiagen DNeasy Blood Extraction Kit was used to extract genomic DNA from the blood cell samples. Libraries were made using the immunoSEQ multiplex PCR assay. The multiplex PCR relied on a mix of 60 forward primers for TCR Vbeta segments and 13 reverse primers for TCR Jbeta segments. The CDR3 region of rearranged TCR beta genes was amplified from genomic DNA with a multiplex PCR assay. On the Illumina HiSeq System, the amplified TCR beta libraries were sequenced as 87-base-pair reads. As for how the authors treated the data: Across the 666 repertoires, a later analysis counted 78 million or so unique TCR beta chains, roughly 11 million of which were shared by at least two donors. A nearest-neighbor algorithm error-corrected the raw reads and collapsed the reads into unique sequences, merging closely related sequences to remove PCR and sequencing errors. Alignment of CDR3 sequences to IMGT reference sequences was used to assign V, D and J gene segments. For a sequence to be retained, a match of at least six nucleotides was required to both a V gene segment and a J gene segment. Rearrangements were called productive when the CDR3 lacked stop codons and stayed in frame with V and J; all others were non-productive. CDR3 was defined by IMGT convention, running from the second conserved V-encoded cysteine to the conserved J-encoded phenylalanine. The earlier analysis of a few hundred of the donors excluded any sequence lacking an unambiguous match to a single V gene segment. In an earlier analysis of a few hundred of the donors, V segments were called functional above 56.7% productive rearrangements and were called segregating when the between-donor standard deviation exceeded 5%. To diagnose cytomegalovirus status from the catalog of TCR beta chain sequences, a statistical classification framework was built. V and J gene assignment, in a later analysis, came from comparing TCR nucleotide sequences with IMGT/GENE-DB human TR gene sequences. In a later analysis, CDR3 sequences and most-parsimonious VDJ recombination scenarios were assigned using the TCRdist pipeline. In a later analysis, every TCR beta chain was defined by the combination of its CDR3 amino acid sequence and its V-gene family, and reads without a unique V-gene family were dropped. To address suspected cross-contamination and a sequencing artifact, a later analysis removed around 590 highly shared, low-generation-probability nucleotide sequences. In a later analysis, a clonal expansion index was calculated for each public chain from normalized within-repertoire ranks of inferred template counts. In a later analysis, generation probabilities were computed with a VDJ recombination model fitted to out-of-frame rearrangements, and the resulting probabilities were checked against IGoR. Hypergeometric tests were used in a later analysis to score TCR-TCR, TCR-HLA and TCR-CMV co-occurrence, with a repertoire-size bias correction applied to the TCR pairs. False discovery rates were estimated in a later analysis by permuting HLA or CMV assignments 20 times. In a later analysis, co-occurring TCRs were grouped with DBSCAN, and TCRdist sequence similarity was added when clustering was performed within HLA-allele-positive subsets. Repertoires with fewer than 30,000 or more than 120,000 public chains were left out of co-occurrence clustering, as were several repertoires with anomalous nucleotide sharing. TCRdb stores this immuneACCESS table with in-frame sequences only. Part of the clones is absent; in the studies checked, under half of the shortfall reflects unresolved V genes, and no reason is known for the rest. V and J calls and clone size are copied from that table; D and trimming were computed from the DNA. The sample records 150,000 to 200,000 clones, roughly 80% of which are singletons. Jointly, the top ten make up roughly 1.5% of the sample.

V is trimmed back by 8 bases and J by 4 bases, and the junction contains 8 bases that no gene match accounts for. Including the terminal cysteine and phenylalanine, the CDR3 comprises 15 residues. The DNA shown is the 45-base CDR3, in frame from base 1. CDR1 and CDR2 (SNHLY, FYNNEI) derive from the germline V gene. Sequenced input: PBMCs. The clonotype was recovered from a woman between 45 and 65 years old in good health and CMV-seronegative. The chain links TRBV2 with TRBJ2-2; 9 middle bases align to TRBD1. This receptor carries the CDR3 CASCTGGFATGELFF. The base sequence is TGTGCCAGCTGCACAGGGGGCTTCGCCACCGGGGAGCTGTTTTTT.